This T cell receptor beta chain was captured by sequencing in a study of T cell responses to AZD1222 COVID-19 vaccine (TCRdb year 2021). General notes on the study: AZD1222 recipients given second doses at about 4 weeks or at about 12 weeks were pooled, since spike-specific TCR depth and breadth were not found to differ between the two schedules. TCR sequencing covered fewer than 250 trial participants: about 210 given two doses of AZD1222 and some 25 given two doses of MenACWY control vaccine. Trial participants were enrolled by age into 18-55, 56-69 and 70-plus year subgroups, with roughly 160, 29 and 62 TCR-sequenced participants respectively.

This specimen's time point label, interpreted: baseline before first vaccination. Vaccinee samples were obtained from the UK trials COV001 and COV002, which included a single-blind randomized controlled phase 2/3 trial of AZD1222 (ChAdOx1 nCoV-19) in healthy adults. For TCRbeta chain sequencing, PBMC samples from trial participants were taken at day 0 and at day 28 after the second dose. CDR1 and CDR2, per the germline V gene, are MRHNA and SNTAGT. The junction carries 18 bases between V and J, which are trimmed by 3 bases and 0 bases respectively. CDR3 length: 18 amino acids, cysteine to phenylalanine. Only the CDR3 DNA stays, 54 bases, in frame from base 1. To note about this clone: No cognate antigen has been identified for it. Qualities for individual bases were not recorded, and no much larger clone is one base off.

The CDR3 regions of human TCRbeta chains were analyzed by immunosequencing. For the original study's pipeline: TCRs in the repertoires were compared against a reference library of SARS-CoV-2-specific TCRs that had been generated with the MIRA antigen-specificity platform. Breadth was defined as the fraction of unique TCRs that were SARS-CoV-2-associated, and depth was defined as the fraction of total T cells that were SARS-CoV-2-associated. Using the MIRA data, every spike-specific TCR was mapped to the spike region that the TCR reacted to and assigned to either a CD4 or a CD8 class. Log10-transformed breadth and depth values were compared by one-way ANOVA with Sidak's multiple comparisons tests. TCRdb took this table from immuneACCESS and kept in-frame rearrangements with V and J called. Such tables lack part of the clones; where checked against another copy, unresolved V genes explain under half of the gap, and the rest is unexplained. V, J and clone size derive from that table, while D and trimming were established from the DNA sequence. The sample table contains roughly 78,000 clones; only one count was recorded for 82% of them. The top ten constitute 2.5% to 3% of the sample.

Broad study findings and their caveats: In the small 56-69-year group, the increase in depth fell short of significance, most likely because of low power. Reportedly, close to half of the unique spike-specific TCRs recognized epitopes lying outside the regions that are mutated in the B.1.351 and B.1.1.7 variants. Conclusions about previously exposed vaccinees were limited because only 5 or 6 AZD1222 recipients were SARS-CoV-2 seropositive at baseline. Participants were mostly white British and included more females than males, and it was suggested by the authors that clonal diversity may have been underestimated. A significant rise in spike-specific TCR breadth and depth was observed after two AZD1222 doses relative to day 0 and relative to MenACWY recipients. CD4 TCRs associated with the vaccine covered the entire spike protein, and the dominant responses were in regions 160-218 and 743-854. Because no day 14 peak-response samples were available, the repertoires could be characterized only after the peak T cell response.

Sequencing was performed on peripheral blood, taken on day 0 of AZD1222 vaccination. This sequence uses TRBV6-4 and TRBJ2-1, with no confidently assigned D gene. This receptor was taken from an adult in good health. In nucleotide form, the sequence is TGTGCCAGCAGTGAGGAACCCCCTGGCATGCTCTCCTACAATGAGCAGTTCTTC. This gives the protein CASSEEPPGMLSYNEQFF.